One sample yielded the 32 T cell receptor beta chains listed below, sequenced in a study of radiation and T cells in renal cell carcinoma. Time point here: blood 2 weeks post-SBRT. This sample's treatment: 15 Gy SBRT to primary tumor, nephrectomy 4 weeks later. TCRdb's table, derived via immunoSEQ multiplex PCR, lists solely in-frame clones and lacks some. The sample records tens of thousands of clones, approximately 80% being singletons. The sample consisted of blood, taken from a patient whose treatment included radiotherapy and nephrectomy. The receptor source for this set is a woman in her seventies with renal cell carcinoma.

The V and J genes are TRBV5-1 and TRBJ1-2, with 8 bases fitting TRBD1. Germline CDR1 is SGHRS and CDR2 is YFSETQ. Germline trimming cut 4 bases from V and 8 bases from J; bases unmatched to any gene: 10. There are 14 residues in the CDR3. The CDR3 DNA reads as TGCGCCAGCAGCGCCCAGGACAGGGTTGGAGGCTACACCTTC. Translating it yields CASSAQDRVGGYTF.

The V and J genes are TRBV19 and TRBJ1-4; 8 positions agree with TRBD1. The CDR3 covers 15 residues. From germline, CDR1 is LNHDA and CDR2 SQIVND (reference sequence). Trimming cost V 6 bases and J 3 bases; bases outside gene matches: 6. CDR3 sequence: CASRPGQAPNEKLFF. The CDR3 DNA is TGTGCCAGTAGGCCGGGACAGGCTCCTAATGAAAAACTGTTTTTT.

The sample holds a few counts of this clone. The genes are TRBV2 and TRBJ1-1; no reliable D call. The CDR3 runs 13 residues. Germline V gene sequence: CDR1 SNHLY, CDR2 FYNNEI. V dropped 4 bases and J dropped 1 base, with 7 bases sitting between them. CDR3 in amino acids: CASSGTANTEAFF. DNA for the CDR3: TGTGCCAGCAGTGGGACGGCGAACACTGAAGCTTTCTTT.

V and J are TRBV10-3 and TRBJ1-2; TRBD1 is a possible D gene (5 bases). Trimming removed 3 bases from V and 3 bases from J, with 5 bases in between. The CDR3 runs to 12 residues. CDR1 ENHRY and CDR2 SYGVKD come from the germline V gene. The CDR3 sequence is CAISEQDYGYTF. CDR3 DNA sequence: TGTGCCATCAGTGAACAGGACTATGGCTACACCTTC.

The V gene is TRBV6-5, the J gene TRBJ2-7; 7 bases agree with TRBD2. V trimming: 6 bases; J trimming: 6 bases; junction bases outside the gene matches: 11. The CDR3 runs 14 residues. Germline loops: CDR1 MNHEY, CDR2 SVGAGI. CDR3 amino acids: CASRPGSGGSEQYF. Here the CDR3 DNA reads TGTGCCAGCAGGCCGGGATCCGGGGGGTCCGAGCAGTACTTC.

The genes are TRBV19 and TRBJ1-1, with a possible D match to TRBD1 (5 bases). This CDR3 spans 16 amino acids. Per germline, CDR1 LNHDA and CDR2 SQIVND (reference sequence). V shed 3 bases and J shed 3 bases, with 17 bases lying between them. The CDR3 region has the DNA TGTGCCAGTAGTATGCGTCAAGGAAGAGGGGACACTGAAGCTTTCTTT. Amino acids: CASSMRQGRGDTEAFF.

The chain uses TRBV4-2 and TRBJ2-1; D may be TRBD2 (5 bases). The V end lost 1 base, the J end lost 4 bases, and 11 bases lay between the germline ends. Germline V gene sequence: CDR1 LGHNA, CDR2 YNFKEQ. The CDR3 runs 15 residues. The CDR3: CASSQVDSLYNEQFF. CDR3 bases: TGTGCCAGCAGCCAAGTGGACTCACTATACAATGAGCAGTTCTTC.

V usage is TRBV6-5 and J usage is TRBJ1-4; D call uncertain. Germline CDR1 is MNHEY and CDR2 is SVGAGI. Trimming stripped 3 bases from V and 0 bases from J, with 11 bases between. CDR3 length: 16 amino acids. CDR3: CASSYRPDSTNEKLFF. CDR3 bases: TGTGCCAGCAGTTATCGTCCGGATTCAACTAATGAAAAACTGTTTTTT.

Points on this clone: The sample contains more than one DNA sequence encoding this CDR3. The V gene is TRBV5-1, the J gene TRBJ2-2, with a tentative D call TRBD1 (6 bases). Germline CDR1 is SGHRS and CDR2 is YFSETQ. V lost 2 bases and J 5 bases, leaving 7 bases between the germline ends. This CDR3 contains 13 residues. The CDR3, as DNA: TGCGCCAGCAGCTTCGGACAGACCGGGGAGCTGTTTTTT. Translating it yields CASSFGQTGELFF.

V is TRBV6-6 and J is TRBJ1-5, with 7 bases aligning to TRBD1. V lost 2 bases, J lost 4 bases, and 5 bases stayed unmatched. CDR1 is MNHNY and CDR2 is SVGAGI in the germline V gene (reference sequence). This CDR3 has 15 residues. CDR3 sequence (DNA): TGTGCCAGCAGTTACACCGGGACAGAAAATCAGCCCCAGCATTTT. Translating it yields CASSYTGTENQPQHF.

The chain combines TRBV6-6 with TRBJ2-3; D possibly corresponds to TRBD2 (6 bases). V was trimmed by 5 bases and J by 8 bases, leaving 11 bases between them. This CDR3 contains 12 residues. Germline V gives CDR1 MNHNY, CDR2 SVGAGI (reference sequence). The CDR3 region is CASSNLEGTQYF. In DNA form, the CDR3 reads TGTGCCAGCAGTAATTTGGAGGGTACGCAGTATTTT.

The chain carries TRBV11-2 and TRBJ2-2; 7 nucleotides match TRBD2. This CDR3 has 15 amino acids. V was clipped by 5 bases and J by 4 bases; unmatched bases: 7. CDR1 and CDR2 from the germline V gene are SGHAT and FQNNGV. CDR3 sequence: CASSTSGTITGELFF. The CDR3 nucleotides are TGTGCCAGCAGCACCTCCGGGACTATCACCGGGGAGCTGTTTTTT.

This clone was detected only a few times. The chain links TRBV7-2 to TRBJ2-1, with D perhaps matching TRBD2 (5 bases). V shed 5 bases and J shed 10 bases, with 15 bases lying between them. The CDR3 is made up of 13 amino acids. CDR1 and CDR2 from the germline V gene are SGHTA and FQGNSA. The CDR3 coding sequence is TGTGCCAGCAGCCCCCAAACTAGTACCGAGCAGTTCTTC. It yields the protein CASSPQTSTEQFF. The whole variable domain, remainder taken from reference TRBV7-2 and TRBJ2-1, is GAGVSQSPSNKVTEKGKDVELRCDPISGHTALYWYRQSLGQGLEFLIYFQGNSAPDKSGLPSDRFSAERTGGSVSTLTIQRTQQEDSAVYLCASSPQTSTEQFFGPGTRLTVL.

This clone was counted a single time. The rearrangement joins TRBV19 to TRBJ2-3; TRBD1 agrees at 7 bases. Germline V gives CDR1 LNHDA, CDR2 SQIVND (reference sequence). The J segment lost 9 bases and the V segment lost 1 base, leaving 7 bases of the junction unmatched. There are 14 residues in the CDR3. CDR3 amino acids: CASSIAYGQVTQYF. Written as DNA, the CDR3 is TGTGCCAGTAGTATAGCCTACGGACAGGTCACGCAGTATTTT.

The chain's CDR3 is CASSQTINSGQGSYEQYF. Written as DNA, the CDR3 is TGTGCCAGCAGCCAGACCATTAATTCGGGACAGGGCTCCTACGAGCAGTACTTC. The genes are TRBV4-2 and TRBJ2-7, with 9 bases that match TRBD1. The V gene end was trimmed by 3 bases and the J gene end by 0 bases; junction bases not matched to a gene: 12. In germline, CDR1 is LGHNA, CDR2 YNFKEQ. This CDR3 has 18 residues.

This rearrangement joins TRBV10-3 to TRBJ2-5, with TRBD1 as a possible D gene (5 bases). The last part of the DNA fits TRBJ2-7 better; the J call may be wrong. The CDR3 covers 15 residues. CDR1 and CDR2 (germline): ENHRY, SYGVKD. The DNA of the CDR3 is TGTGCCATCAGTGAGAACGTCAGGGTTCTCAACGAGCAGTACTTC. It encodes CAISENVRVLNEQYF.

V gene TRBV19 combines with J gene TRBJ1-5; D gene unclear. V was trimmed by 0 bases and J by 0 bases, leaving 15 bases between them. In germline, CDR1 is LNHDA, CDR2 SQIVND (reference sequence). The CDR3 covers 18 residues. The CDR3 nucleotides are TGTGCCAGTAGTATAGATCTCGGGGATACGTATAGCAATCAGCCCCAGCATTTT. Residues: CASSIDLGDTYSNQPQHF.

Of note for this clone: The CDR3 does not end in the conserved phenylalanine or tryptophan, so this is likely a read error. V and J are TRBV28 and TRBJ1-2, with a weak D call TRBD1 (5 bases). V was trimmed by 4 bases and J by 2 bases, leaving 11 bases between them. Germline V CDR1 and CDR2: MDHEN, SYDVKM. The CDR3 length is 14 residues. The CDR3: CASSWSGENYGYTS. The CDR3 DNA follows: TGTGCCAGCAGTTGGTCGGGGGAAAACTATGGCTACACCTCC.

The chain joins TRBV10-3 to TRBJ2-2, with 8 bases identical to TRBD2. V was clipped by 3 bases and J by 7 bases; unmatched bases: 7. Germline V gives CDR1 ENHRY, CDR2 SYGVKD. The CDR3 has 15 residues. In DNA, the CDR3 is TGTGCCATCAGTGATTCGGGGGGGCCGGACGGGGAGCTGTTTTTT. Protein sequence: CAISDSGGPDGELFF.

The chain links TRBV29-1 to TRBJ2-5; D perhaps matches TRBD2 (6 bases). Deletions cut 0 bases from V and 2 bases from J, with 13 bases between. Looked up from germline, CDR1 is SQVTM and CDR2 is ANQGSEA. This CDR3 is built from 15 residues. The CDR3: CSVEELGTSQETQYF. The CDR3 nucleotides read TGCAGCGTTGAAGAACTCGGGACTTCACAAGAGACCCAGTACTTC.

The J gene is TRBJ2-2, the V gene TRBV7-8; no clear D. V lost 2 bases to trimming and J lost 3 bases, with 19 bases between them. The CDR3 has 18 residues. Germline V lookup: CDR1 SGHVS, CDR2 FQNEAQ. The CDR3 nucleotides are TGTGCCAGCAGCTTAAGTCCCCAGCGTTTGGTGGACACCGGGGAGCTGTTTTTT. It translates to CASSLSPQRLVDTGELFF.

The sample holds a few counts of this clone. The V gene is TRBV5-1, the J gene TRBJ2-2; D not certain. Trimming stripped 0 bases from V and 5 bases from J, with 5 bases between. CDR3 length: 13 amino acids. The germline gives CDR1 SGHRS, CDR2 YFSETQ. The DNA of the CDR3 is TGCGCCAGCAGCTTGGGCGGTACCGGGGAGCTGTTTTTT. Residues: CASSLGGTGELFF.

This chain links TRBV5-1 with TRBJ1-1, with TRBD1 as a possible D gene (5 bases). V was cut by 4 bases and J by 8 bases, with 18 bases left in between. CDR1 is SGHRS and CDR2 is YFSETQ in the germline V gene. The CDR3 is made up of 14 amino acids. CDR3 protein: CASSASSDQGEAFF. The CDR3 DNA follows: TGCGCCAGCAGCGCCTCCTCTGACCAGGGAGAAGCTTTCTTT.

V is TRBV29-1 and J is TRBJ1-2, with TRBD1 as a possible D gene (6 bases). CDR1 is SQVTM and CDR2 is ANQGSEA in the germline V gene. V shed 4 bases and J shed 7 bases, with 19 bases lying between them. The CDR3 sequence is 14 residues long. The CDR3 region is CSVAGLYVGGGYTF. CDR3 sequence (DNA): TGCAGCGTTGCCGGCCTCTACGTAGGGGGTGGCTACACCTTC.

The rearrangement joins TRBV7-8 to TRBJ2-5; D could derive from TRBD1 or TRBD2 (6 bases each). Trimming removed 6 bases at V and 5 bases at J, with 13 bases between. CDR3 length: 13 residues. Germline CDR1 SGHVS, CDR2 FQNEAQ. The CDR3 DNA reads as TGTGCCAGCAGGAGGGGGGTGTGGGAGACCCAGTACTTC. Amino acids: CASRRGVWETQYF.

The chain combines TRBV7-9 with TRBJ1-2; D is unresolved. Germline assignment: CDR1 SEHNR and CDR2 FQNEAQ (reference sequence). V lost 0 bases and J lost 2, with 4 bases in between. The CDR3 totals 13 residues. Written as DNA, the CDR3 is TGTGCCAGCAGCTTAGCGGGGAACTATGGCTACACCTTC. Translating gives CASSLAGNYGYTF.

This sequence joins TRBV6-6 and TRBJ1-6, with D tentatively TRBD1 (6 bases). The V gene's germline CDR1 is MNHNY and CDR2 SVGAGI (reference sequence). Between the trimmed V and J ends, which lost 6 bases and 8 bases, there was a span of 11 bases. The CDR3 runs to 13 residues. This chain's CDR3 is CASRQGLDSPLHF. The CDR3 DNA reads TGTGCCAGCAGACAGGGTTTGGATTCACCCCTCCACTTT.

The chain couples TRBV2 to TRBJ1-5; D not certain. The CDR3 runs to 16 residues. Germline-derived CDR1 and CDR2 are SNHLY and FYNNEI. V was cut by 4 bases and J by 2 bases, with 15 bases left in between. The CDR3 sequence is CASSVQLNLGNQPQHF. CDR3 nucleotide sequence: TGTGCCAGCAGTGTACAATTGAATCTGGGCAATCAGCCCCAGCATTTT.

The chain is built from TRBV7-9 and TRBJ2-7; D might be TRBD1 or TRBD2, each matching 7 bases. CDR3 length: 18 residues. Germline CDR1 is SEHNR and CDR2 is FQNEAQ (reference sequence). Deletions cut 3 bases from V and 0 bases from J, with 21 bases between. The CDR3 reads CASSLFAGAGGSSYEQYF. CDR3 nucleotide sequence: TGTGCCAGCAGCTTGTTTGCGGGGGCAGGGGGTTCCTCCTACGAGCAGTACTTC.

The V gene is TRBV14, the J gene TRBJ2-3; maybe TRBD1 (6 bases). V lost 2 bases to trimming and J lost 0 bases, with 12 bases between them. The length of the CDR3 is 16 residues. The V gene's germline CDR1 is SGHDN and CDR2 FVKESK. CDR3 sequence (DNA): TGTGCCAGCAGCCAAAATTTTAGGGGGAGCACAGATACGCAGTATTTT. Translation gives CASSQNFRGSTDTQYF.

V is TRBV5-1 and J is TRBJ1-1, with a weak D call TRBD1 (6 bases). Germline CDR1 reads SGHRS; CDR2 reads YFSETQ. V lost 4 bases and J lost 3, with 19 bases in between. CDR3 size: 16 residues. The CDR3 protein is CASSPKSGAYDTEAFF. The CDR3 coding sequence is TGCGCCAGCAGCCCAAAGTCGGGGGCGTACGACACTGAAGCTTTCTTT.

The chain employs TRBV27 and TRBJ2-5, with 9 bases lining up with TRBD1. This CDR3 spans 14 amino acids. Germline CDR1 is MNHEY and CDR2 is SMNVEV (reference sequence). The junction had 7 bases not matched to a gene; V was cut back by 6 bases and J by 5 bases. CDR3 loop: CASSPGDRVETQYF. In nucleotides, the CDR3 is TGTGCCAGCAGCCCAGGGGACAGGGTGGAGACCCAGTACTTC.